The sequence of this TCR beta chain was determined in a study of control samples from healthy donors and cancer patients. Profiled with immunoSEQ multiplex PCR; TCRdb holds only in-frame clones, not every one. The table lists 98,000 or so clones, 79% of them singletons. J gave up 0 bases and V 4 bases, and 1 base lay outside the gene matches. CDR3 length equals 14 residues. The germline V gene encodes CDR1 SGHDN and CDR2 FVKESK. Sequenced sample: blood. The chain is built from TRBV14 and TRBJ1-1; TRBD1 matches at 8 bases. This clonotype was obtained from a woman aged 25-40 years in good health. The CDR3 sequence is CASSRQGLNTEAFF. The CDR3 DNA sequence: TGTGCCAGCAGCCGACAGGGGTTGAACACTGAAGCTTTCTTT.